This entry is about one TCR beta chain. Its antigen is not identified. At the end of 9 to 11 days of culture, CD4+ T cells were isolated. Each vaccine recipient was nucleocapsid antibody negative and had no prior SARS-CoV-2 infection. The sample originates from a study of vaccination effects on CD4 cells after COVID-19. As for the study in general: Wells each received approximately 2 million PBMC, cultured with about 9.3 IU/ml IL-2 and about 9 ug/ml peptides.

Findings of the study overall: Pronounced clonal contraction occurred in clones induced by infection and by vaccine late after vaccination.

This CDR3 spans 17 amino acids. V was clipped by 3 bases and J by 1 base; unmatched bases: 9. Germline V gives CDR1 MNHEY, CDR2 SMNVEV (reference sequence). Here immunoSEQ multiplex PCR was the method, and the copy in TCRdb shows in-frame clones only, minus some. The data show 20,000 to 25,000 clones, with about 73% seen just once and approximately 11% held by the top ten. The sample consisted of CD4+ T cells from PBMCs cultured without peptide, taken before COVID-19 vaccination. The V call is TRBV27, the J call TRBJ2-7; 10 bases line up with TRBD1. The receptor was derived from a human donor who received a COVID-19 vaccine. The CDR3 coding sequence is TGTGCCAGCAGTTTCTACGGGACAGGGGTGGGGTCCTACGAGCAGTACTTC. Its protein product is CASSFYGTGVGSYEQYF.